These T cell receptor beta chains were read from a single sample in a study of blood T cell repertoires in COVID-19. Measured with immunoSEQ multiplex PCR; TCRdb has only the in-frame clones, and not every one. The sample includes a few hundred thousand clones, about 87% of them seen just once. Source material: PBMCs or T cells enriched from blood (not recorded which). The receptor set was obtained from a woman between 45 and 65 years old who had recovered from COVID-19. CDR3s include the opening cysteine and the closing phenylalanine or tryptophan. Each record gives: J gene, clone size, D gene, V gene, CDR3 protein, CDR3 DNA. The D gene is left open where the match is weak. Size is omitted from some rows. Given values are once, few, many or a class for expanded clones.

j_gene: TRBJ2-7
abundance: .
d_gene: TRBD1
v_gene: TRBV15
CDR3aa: CATSRKTGATYEQYF
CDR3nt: TGTGCCACCAGCAGGAAGACAGGGGCAACCTACGAGCAGTACTTC

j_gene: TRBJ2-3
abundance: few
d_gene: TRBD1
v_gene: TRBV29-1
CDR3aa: CSVGGRDRGSTDTQYF
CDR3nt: TGCAGCGTTGGGGGCCGGGACAGGGGGAGCACAGATACGCAGTATTTT

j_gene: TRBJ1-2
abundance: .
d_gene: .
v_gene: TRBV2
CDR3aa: CASSESGGNYGYTF
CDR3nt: TGTGCCAGCAGTGAGAGCGGGGGGAACTATGGCTACACCTTC

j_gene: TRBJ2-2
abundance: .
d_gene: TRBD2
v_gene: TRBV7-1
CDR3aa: CASSSAEYPPSGGRPRYNTGELFF
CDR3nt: TGTGCCAGCAGCTCTGCCGAATACCCACCTAGCGGGGGCCGACCCCGCTATAACACCGGGGAGCTGTTTTTT

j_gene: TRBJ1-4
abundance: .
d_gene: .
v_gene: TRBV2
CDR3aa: CASSVNRRLNEKLFF
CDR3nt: TGTGCCAGCAGTGTAAACAGGAGACTTAATGAAAAACTGTTTTTT

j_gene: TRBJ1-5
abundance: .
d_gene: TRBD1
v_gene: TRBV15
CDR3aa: CATSSPGQGPKPQHF
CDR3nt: TGTGCCACCAGCAGTCCCGGACAGGGTCCCAAACCCCAGCATTTT

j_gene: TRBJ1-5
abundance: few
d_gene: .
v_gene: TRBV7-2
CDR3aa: CASSQGRGGNQPQHF
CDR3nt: TGTGCCAGCAGCCAAGGGAGGGGAGGCAATCAGCCCCAGCATTTT

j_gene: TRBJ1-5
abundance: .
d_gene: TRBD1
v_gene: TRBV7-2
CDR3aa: CASNVFTGQGNQPQHF
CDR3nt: TGTGCCAGCAACGTCTTCACGGGACAGGGAAATCAGCCCCAGCATTTT

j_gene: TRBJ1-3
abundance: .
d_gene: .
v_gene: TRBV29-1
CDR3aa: CSVEDRGFSGNTIYF
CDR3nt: TGCAGCGTTGAAGATCGCGGGTTCTCTGGAAACACCATATATTTT

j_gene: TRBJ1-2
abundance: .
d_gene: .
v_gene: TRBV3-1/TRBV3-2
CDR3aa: CASSQPLRSGYGYTF
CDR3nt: TGTGCCAGCAGCCAACCCCTTCGGTCCGGCTATGGCTACACCTTC

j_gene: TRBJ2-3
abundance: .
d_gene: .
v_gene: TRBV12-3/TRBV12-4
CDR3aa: CASSFTSGDTQYF
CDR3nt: TGTGCCAGCAGTTTCACCTCAGGGGATACGCAGTATTTT

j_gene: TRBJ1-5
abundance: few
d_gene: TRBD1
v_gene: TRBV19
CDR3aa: CASNLEGQGINQPQHF
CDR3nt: TGTGCCAGTAACCTGGAGGGACAGGGGATAAATCAGCCCCAGCATTTT

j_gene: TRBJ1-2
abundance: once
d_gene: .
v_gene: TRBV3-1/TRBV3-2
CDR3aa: CASSQDMLQNYGYTF
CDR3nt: TGTGCCAGCAGCCAAGATATGCTTCAGAACTATGGCTACACCTTC

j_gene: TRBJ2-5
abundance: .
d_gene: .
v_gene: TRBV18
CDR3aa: CASSPGNQETQYF
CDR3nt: TGTGCCAGCTCCCCGGGAAACCAAGAGACCCAGTACTTC

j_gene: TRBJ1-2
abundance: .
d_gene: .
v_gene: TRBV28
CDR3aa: CASSPHGPHYGYTF
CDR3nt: TGTGCCAGCAGTCCACATGGCCCCCACTATGGCTACACCTTC

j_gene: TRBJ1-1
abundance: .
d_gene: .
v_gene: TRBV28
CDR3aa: CASSSGAGYGNTEAFF
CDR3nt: TGTGCCAGCAGTTCCGGGGCGGGGTACGGGAACACTGAAGCTTTCTTT

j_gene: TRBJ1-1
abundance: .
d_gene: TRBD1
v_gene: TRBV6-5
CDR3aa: CASSYSMYRGAEEAFF
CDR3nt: TGTGCCAGCAGTTACTCGATGTACAGGGGTGCTGAGGAAGCTTTCTTT

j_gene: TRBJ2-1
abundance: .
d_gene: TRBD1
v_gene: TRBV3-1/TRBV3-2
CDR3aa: CASSQVFLDRGTNEQFF
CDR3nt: TGTGCCAGCAGCCAAGTTTTTTTGGACAGGGGAACGAATGAGCAGTTCTTC

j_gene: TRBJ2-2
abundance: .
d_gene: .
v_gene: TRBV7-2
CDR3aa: CASSVSWSTGELFF
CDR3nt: TGTGCCAGCAGCGTTAGTTGGAGCACCGGGGAGCTGTTTTTT

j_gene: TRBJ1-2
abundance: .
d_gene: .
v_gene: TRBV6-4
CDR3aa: CASSRDPQGGLHYGYTF
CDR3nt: TGTGCCAGCAGCCGAGATCCCCAGGGTGGGCTTCACTATGGCTACACCTTC